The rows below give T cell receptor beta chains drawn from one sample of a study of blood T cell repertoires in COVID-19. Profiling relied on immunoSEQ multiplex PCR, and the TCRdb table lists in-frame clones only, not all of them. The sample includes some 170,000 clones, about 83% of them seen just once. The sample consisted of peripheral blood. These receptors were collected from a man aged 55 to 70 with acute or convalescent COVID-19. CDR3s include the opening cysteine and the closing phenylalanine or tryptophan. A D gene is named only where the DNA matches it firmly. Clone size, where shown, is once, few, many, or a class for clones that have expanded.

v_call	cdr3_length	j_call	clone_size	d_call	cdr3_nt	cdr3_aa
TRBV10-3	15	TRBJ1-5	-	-	TGTGCCATCAGTGAGTCAGCCGGGGTGGGTCAGCCCCAGCATTTT	CAISESAGVGQPQHF
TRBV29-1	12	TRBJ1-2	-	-	TGCAGCGGCACAGAGACGGACTATGGCTACACCTTC	CSGTETDYGYTF
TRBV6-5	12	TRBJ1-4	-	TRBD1	TGTGCCACCCGACAGGGTGATGAAAAACTGTTTTTT	CATRQGDEKLFF
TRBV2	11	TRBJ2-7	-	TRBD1	TGTGCCAGCAGGGACAGGGCCGAGCAGTACTTC	CASRDRAEQYF
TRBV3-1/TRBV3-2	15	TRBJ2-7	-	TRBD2	TGTGCCAGCAGCTTTGGGACTACGAGTTCCTACGAGCAGTACTTC	CASSFGTTSSYEQYF
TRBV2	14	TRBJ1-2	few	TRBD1	TGTGCCAGCAGTCTAAAGACAGGGCTGGATGGCTACACCTTC	CASSLKTGLDGYTF
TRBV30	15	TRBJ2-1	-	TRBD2	TGTGCCTGGAGTGTACTAGCGGGGGGTACGCCTGAGCAGTTCTTC	CAWSVLAGGTPEQFF
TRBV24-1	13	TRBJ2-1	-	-	TGTGCCACCAGTGATTCTCAGGGGAATGAGCAGTTCTTC	CATSDSQGNEQFF
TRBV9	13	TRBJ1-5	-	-	TGTGCCAGCAGCGTAGGTACAAATCAGCCCCAGCATTTT	CASSVGTNQPQHF
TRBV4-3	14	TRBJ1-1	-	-	TGCGCCAGCAGCCAGGTTTCGGAGGGCACTGAAGCTTTCTTT	CASSQVSEGTEAFF
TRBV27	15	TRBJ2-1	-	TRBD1	TGTGCCAGCAGTCCTCGACAGGGGAAAGGGGTTGAGCAGTTCTTC	CASSPRQGKGVEQFF
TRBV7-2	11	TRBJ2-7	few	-	TGTGCCAGCAGCTTCGCCTACGAGCAGTACTTC	CASSFAYEQYF
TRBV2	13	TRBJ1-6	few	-	TGTGCCAGCAGTGAGAGGGGGATTTCACCCCTCCACTTT	CASSERGISPLHF
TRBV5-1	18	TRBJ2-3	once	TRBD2	TGCGCCAGCAGCTTGGGTGCTAGCGGGGGGTCTAGCACAGATACGCAGTATTTT	CASSLGASGGSSTDTQYF
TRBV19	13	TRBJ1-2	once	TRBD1	TGTGCCACCTCATCCGGGACAGCCTATGGCTACACCTTC	CATSSGTAYGYTF
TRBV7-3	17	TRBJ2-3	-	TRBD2	TGTGCCAGCAGCCCGGGACTAGCGGGGGGCCTAGCAGATACGCAGTATTTT	CASSPGLAGGLADTQYF
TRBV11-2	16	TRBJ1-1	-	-	TGTGCCAGCAGCTTAGAAGGAAGTACAGGGAGCACTGAAGCTTTCTTT	CASSLEGSTGSTEAFF
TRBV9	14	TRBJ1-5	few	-	TGTGCCAGCAGCCCGGCCGCAGGTAATCAGCCCCAGCATTTT	CASSPAAGNQPQHF
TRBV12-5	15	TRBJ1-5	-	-	TGTGCTAGTGGACTTGGACAGTATAGCAATCAGCCCCAGCATTTT	CASGLGQYSNQPQHF
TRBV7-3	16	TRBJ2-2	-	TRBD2	TGTGCCAGCAGCCAGACTAGCGGGGGTAACACCGGGGAGCTGTTTTTT	CASSQTSGGNTGELFF
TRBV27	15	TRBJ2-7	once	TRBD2	TGTGCCAGCAGTCCCACGACTAGCGGGGGCTACGAGCAGTACTTC	CASSPTTSGGYEQYF
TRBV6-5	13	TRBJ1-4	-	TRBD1	TGTGCCAGCAGTACAGACAGGGGGCGAGGACTGTTTTTT	CASSTDRGRGLFF
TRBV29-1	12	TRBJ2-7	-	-	TGCAGCGTTGAAGACGGAGACTACGAGCAGTACTTC	CSVEDGDYEQYF
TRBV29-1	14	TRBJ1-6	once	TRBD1	TGCAGCGTTACACAGGGGGCCCGGGGTTCACCCCTCCACTTT	CSVTQGARGSPLHF
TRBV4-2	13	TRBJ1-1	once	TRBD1	TGTGCCAGCAGCCAAGGGACAGGGGGCGAAGCTTTCTTT	CASSQGTGGEAFF
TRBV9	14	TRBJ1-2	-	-	TGTGCCAGCAGCACTGGGGCCCCCGTGAAGGGCTACACCTTC	CASSTGAPVKGYTF
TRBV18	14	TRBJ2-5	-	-	TGTGCCAGCTCACCAGAAGCAGGGTCTGAGACCCAGTACTTC	CASSPEAGSETQYF
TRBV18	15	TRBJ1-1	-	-	TGTGCCAGCTCACCGACCCGGGACACGAACACTGAAGCTTTCTTT	CASSPTRDTNTEAFF
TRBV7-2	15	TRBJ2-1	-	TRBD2	TGTGCCAGCAGCTTAGAGCGGGGGCCTTACAATGAGCAGTTCTTC	CASSLERGPYNEQFF
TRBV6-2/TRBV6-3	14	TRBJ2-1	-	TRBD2	TGTGCCAGCAGTTACATAGCGGGGTTGGATGAGCAGTTCTTC	CASSYIAGLDEQFF
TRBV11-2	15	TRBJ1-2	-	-	TGTGCCAGCAGCTTAGAGCGAAGAGAAATCTATGGCTACACCTTC	CASSLERREIYGYTF
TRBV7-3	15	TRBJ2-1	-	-	TGTGCCAGCAGCTTAAACGGAGCCCCCTACAATGAGCAGTTCTTC	CASSLNGAPYNEQFF
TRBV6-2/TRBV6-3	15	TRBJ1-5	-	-	TGTGCCAGCAGTCCGACATACGGCAGCAATCAGCCCCAGCATTTT	CASSPTYGSNQPQHF
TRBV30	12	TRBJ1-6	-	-	TGTGCCTCCGGGAATCTTAATTCACCCCTCCACTTT	CASGNLNSPLHF
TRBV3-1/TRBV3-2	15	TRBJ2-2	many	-	TGTGCCAGCAGCTCAGCGGGTGCGAACACCGGGGAGCTGTTTTTT	CASSSAGANTGELFF
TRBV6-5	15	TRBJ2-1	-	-	TGTGCCAGCAGTTACCAGGGACACCGAGGGAATGAGCAGTTCTTC	CASSYQGHRGNEQFF
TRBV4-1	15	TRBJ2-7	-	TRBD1	TGCGCCAGCAGCCACCCGGGACAGTTTACCTACGAGCAGTACTTC	CASSHPGQFTYEQYF
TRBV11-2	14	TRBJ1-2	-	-	TGTGCCAGCAGCTTCGACAGGACTCCTTATGGCTACACCTTC	CASSFDRTPYGYTF
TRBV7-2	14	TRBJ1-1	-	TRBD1	TGTGCCAGCAGCTTGCGACAGGGGATCACTGAAGCTTTCTTT	CASSLRQGITEAFF
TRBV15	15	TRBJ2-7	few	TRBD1	TGTGCCACCAGCAGAGGACAGGGAAGCTCCTACGAGCAGTACTTC	CATSRGQGSSYEQYF
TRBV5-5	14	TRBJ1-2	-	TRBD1	TGTGCCAGCAGCCCGGGACAGGGGTCCTATGGCTACACCTTC	CASSPGQGSYGYTF
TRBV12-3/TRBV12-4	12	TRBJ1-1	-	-	TGTGCCAGCAGCAATCGAGCAACTGAAGCTTTCTTT	CASSNRATEAFF